This passage covers 7 T cell receptor beta chains from one sample sequenced in a study of early T cells in non-severe SARS-CoV-2 infection. Using its own MiXCR run on the 5' RACE reads, TCRdb lists one record per CDR3 protein. Among tens of thousands of distinct CDR3 sequences listed, around 4% were seen once. The specimen sequenced was whole blood. All receptors come from an adult who was a healthcare worker with PCR-confirmed SARS-CoV-2 infection or an uninfected control (not recorded which).

This clonotype was recorded many times. V gene TRBV6-1 combines with J gene TRBJ1-1; D is possibly TRBD1 (6 bases). Trimming took off 6 bases at V and 1 base at J, with 9 bases between the two ends. The CDR3 length is 13 residues. The germline V gene encodes CDR1 MNHNS and CDR2 SASEGT. CDR3: CASREGQNTEAFF. The CDR3 coding sequence is TGTGCCAGCAGGGAGGGACAGAACACTGAAGCTTTCTTT.

Many counts were recorded for this clonotype. The chain has TRBV9 and TRBJ2-7; D is perhaps TRBD1 (6 bases). The CDR3 covers 14 residues. CDR1 is SGDLS and CDR2 is YYNGEE in the germline V gene. V was clipped by 2 bases and J by 5 bases, with 14 bases between them. The CDR3 is CASSVSGTNHEQYF. The CDR3 DNA reads TGTGCCAGCAGCGTGTCAGGGACAAACCACGAGCAGTACTTC.

This clonotype was recorded at least ten times. This sequence joins TRBV6-1 and TRBJ2-1, with D maybe TRBD1 (6 bases). The germline gives CDR1 MNHNS, CDR2 SASEGT. The CDR3 has 12 amino acids. The germline V and J ends were trimmed by 3 bases and 9 bases, with 9 bases remaining between them. As DNA, the CDR3 is TGTGCCAGCAGTGACAGGGGCGGTGAGCAGTTCTTC. It encodes CASSDRGGEQFF.

This clonotype was detected many times. The chain employs TRBV28 and TRBJ2-1, with 8 bases fitting TRBD2. The CDR3 spans 15 residues. Trimming took 2 bases from V and 3 from J; bases not matched to a gene: 3. Germline lookup yields CDR1 MDHEN and CDR2 SYDVKM. For the CDR3, the DNA is TGTGCCAGCAGTTTACCGGGACTAGGCTACAATGAGCAGTTCTTC. It yields the protein CASSLPGLGYNEQFF.

At least ten counts were recorded for this clonotype. The chain employs TRBV20-1 and TRBJ1-1, with D possibly being TRBD1 (6 bases). Germline V gene sequence: CDR1 DFQATT, CDR2 SNEGSKA (reference sequence). With 5 bases removed from V and 0 bases from J, the gap between germline ends came to 10 bases. The CDR3 consists of 13 residues. The CDR3 coding sequence is TGCAGTGCTGCGCGGGACATGAACACTGAAGCTTTCTTT. Protein: CSAARDMNTEAFF.

The chain recombines TRBV29-1 with TRBJ2-6; D gene unclear. V was trimmed by 7 bases and J by 4 bases, leaving 8 bases between them. The CDR3 contains 12 residues. CDR1 is SQVTM, CDR2 ANQGSEA, per germline. CDR3 sequence: CSAETGANVLTF. The CDR3 region has the DNA TGCAGCGCCGAGACCGGGGCCAACGTCCTGACTTTC.

The sample holds many counts of this clonotype. The CDR3 DNA sequence: TGCGCCAGCAGCCCCTCCCCGACAGGCCATAATTGGGAGACCCAGTACTTC. It yields the protein CASSPSPTGHNWETQYF. J is TRBJ2-5 and V is TRBV5-1, with D perhaps TRBD1 (6 bases). Trimming pared 4 bases from V and 5 bases from J, leaving 24 bases between. Per the germline V gene, CDR1 is SGHRS and CDR2 is YFSETQ. This CDR3 region has 17 residues.